These 14 T cell receptor beta chains share one sample of origin, sequenced in a study of blood T cell repertoires in COVID-19. The data were produced by immunoSEQ multiplex PCR, yet TCRdb's version contains in-frame clones alone and is incomplete. The profile shows a few hundred thousand clones, 86% of them singletons. Sequenced material: peripheral blood. Receptors originate from a man aged 18 to 35 with active or convalescent COVID-19.

This clone came up a few times. This chain's CDR3 is CASSDRTGHEQYF. CDR3 in DNA: TGTGCCAGCAGTGATAGGACAGGGCACGAGCAGTACTTC. The chain is built from TRBV6-1 and TRBJ2-7; 8 bases map to TRBD1. V dropped 3 bases and J dropped 5; count of bases not matched to a gene: 3. The CDR3 runs to 13 residues. The germline V gene has CDR1 MNHNS and CDR2 SASEGT.

The genes are TRBV4-2 and TRBJ2-1; D possibly corresponds to TRBD1 (6 bases). The CDR3 runs 16 residues. The V gene's germline CDR1 is LGHNA and CDR2 YNFKEQ. The germline V and J ends were trimmed by 0 bases and 4 bases, with 13 bases remaining between them. The CDR3 bases are TGTGCCAGCAGCCAAGATTACAGGGAGTCGTACAATGAGCAGTTCTTC. Protein sequence: CASSQDYRESYNEQFF.

This chain uses TRBV30 with TRBJ1-4, with D possibly matching TRBD1 (5 bases). There are 13 residues in the CDR3. The germline V and J ends were trimmed by 1 base and 6 bases, with 9 bases remaining between them. The V gene's germline CDR1 is GTSNPN and CDR2 SVGIG (reference sequence). As DNA, the CDR3 is TGTGCCTGGAGTGGGACGGGGGATGAAAAACTGTTTTTT. Translating it yields CAWSGTGDEKLFF.

The DNA for the CDR3 is TGTGCCACCAGTGACTCCGGACAGGGGGCTTACAATGAGCAGTTCTTC. This sequence encodes CATSDSGQGAYNEQFF. The gene calls are TRBV24-1 and TRBJ2-1; 11 positions agree with TRBD1. V dropped 4 bases and J dropped 4; count of bases not matched to a gene: 5. CDR1 is KGHDR and CDR2 is SFDVKD in the germline V gene. The CDR3 runs to 16 residues.

V gene TRBV2 combines with J gene TRBJ1-3, with 8 bases matching TRBD1. Germline CDR1 is SNHLY and CDR2 is FYNNEI. The trim removed 4 bases at V and 6 bases at J, leaving 5 bases unmatched. The CDR3 length is 14 residues. CDR3 protein: CASSGQGRKNTIYF. CDR3 in DNA: TGTGCCAGCAGTGGACAGGGGCGAAAAAACACCATATATTTT.

V usage is TRBV27 and J usage is TRBJ1-2; maybe TRBD1 (5 bases). The CDR3 spans 15 residues. V shed 2 bases and J shed 5 bases, with 15 bases lying between them. Germline V gene sequence: CDR1 MNHEY, CDR2 SMNVEV (reference sequence). In DNA form, the CDR3 reads TGTGCCAGCAGTTTAGGGGCTGGCCGTGGATATGGCTACACCTTC. It translates to CASSLGAGRGYGYTF.

The J gene is TRBJ1-2, the V gene TRBV6-5, with D unclear. Germline V lookup: CDR1 MNHEY, CDR2 SVGAGI. V lost 7 bases to trimming and J lost 3 bases, with 15 bases between them. This CDR3 spans 14 amino acids. CDR3 DNA sequence: TGTGCCAGCAAAGGAATTCAGCGCCACTATGGCTACACCTTC. As protein: CASKGIQRHYGYTF.

The chain has TRBV4-2 and TRBJ2-3; 9 bases line up with TRBD1. Trimming removed 0 bases from V and 4 bases from J; junction bases left unmatched: 11. This CDR3 contains 18 residues. Germline values: CDR1 LGHNA, CDR2 YNFKEQ. This CDR3 is CASSQDYGRGQGADTQYF. The DNA for the CDR3 is TGTGCCAGCAGCCAAGATTACGGTAGGGGACAGGGTGCAGATACGCAGTATTTT.

This clone was observed a few times. This chain uses TRBV7-9 with TRBJ2-1; D unclear. V dropped 5 bases and J dropped 8 bases, with 13 bases sitting between them. Per germline, CDR1 SEHNR and CDR2 FQNEAQ (reference sequence). The CDR3 is 13 amino acids. The CDR3, as DNA: TGTGCCAGCAGCCTGACAAATCAGGATGAGCAGTTCTTC. Its translation is CASSLTNQDEQFF.

J is TRBJ1-3 and V is TRBV9, with unresolved D. CDR3 length equals 15 residues. V lost 0 bases to trimming and J lost 2 bases, with 9 bases between them. The germline V gene encodes CDR1 SGDLS and CDR2 YYNGEE. Here the CDR3 DNA reads TGTGCCAGCAGCGTAGGGGCGGGAACTGGAAACACCATATATTTT. This encodes CASSVGAGTGNTIYF.

This chain connects TRBV7-9 to TRBJ1-1, with D tentatively TRBD1 (6 bases). Deletions cut 4 bases from V and 2 bases from J, with 14 bases between. The CDR3 contains 15 residues. Germline V gives CDR1 SEHNR, CDR2 FQNEAQ (reference sequence). In DNA, the CDR3 is TGTGCCAGCAGCTCAGACAGGACCTCCAACACTGAAGCTTTCTTT. Its translation is CASSSDRTSNTEAFF.

This sequence joins TRBV2 and TRBJ1-1, with a tentative D call TRBD1 (6 bases). The V and J ends lost 2 bases and 1 base respectively, with 8 bases between them. The CDR3 is made up of 14 amino acids. In germline, CDR1 is SNHLY, CDR2 FYNNEI. CDR3 in amino acids: CASSERGGNTEAFF. CDR3 nucleotides: TGTGCCAGCAGTGAAAGGGGGGGGAACACTGAAGCTTTCTTT.

This clone was observed a handful of times. This sequence joins TRBV6-5 and TRBJ2-7, with a possible D match to TRBD2 (7 bases). Germline values: CDR1 MNHEY, CDR2 SVGAGI. The CDR3 covers 14 residues. Trimming took 7 bases from V and 3 from J, leaving 16 bases between them. For the CDR3, the DNA is TGTGCCAGCACCACCACGGGGGGCCTCTACGAGCAGTACTTC. It codes for CASTTTGGLYEQYF.

V is TRBV18 and J is TRBJ2-2; the match to TRBD1 covers 8 bases. This CDR3 contains 14 residues. The germline gives CDR1 KGHSH, CDR2 LQKENI. The V and J ends lost 3 bases and 3 bases, in that order; junction bases with no gene match: 0. In DNA, the CDR3 is TGTGCCAGCTCACCGGACAGGGACACCGGGGAGCTGTTTTTT. This encodes CASSPDRDTGELFF. Filled out from reference TRBV18 and TRBJ2-2, the complete variable domain reads NAGVMQNPRHLVRRRGQEARLRCSPMKGHSHVYWYRQLPEEGLKFMVYLQKENIIDESGMPKERFSAEFPKEGPSILRIQQVVRGDSAAYFCASSPDRDTGELFFGEGSRLTVL.